These 15 T cell receptor beta chains were all obtained from the same sample, sequenced in a study of T cells in Graves' hyperthyroidism and ophthalmopathy (dated by TCRdb to the late 2010s). The method was multiplex PCR. Instrument on record: Illumina HiSeq 2000. TCR beta CDR3 regions were amplified from RNA transcripts. For the first round of RT-PCR on the TCR CDR3, the HTBI primer set was used together with the Qiagen OneStep RT-PCR kit. TCRdb reworked the public reads: Q25 trimming with fastp, MiXCR clone assembly, productive beta chains retained. CDR3 protein sequences are deduplicated, and each keeps its most common genes and DNA. Here the sample has tens of thousands of distinct CDR3 sequences; around 53% occur a single time. Under 30% of the sample is taken by the ten largest. The sequencing input was blood. The receptors come from a middle-aged woman with Graves' ophthalmopathy.

The chain couples TRBV10-3 to TRBJ1-5, with unresolved D. The CDR3 totals 12 residues. V lost 4 bases to trimming and J lost 8 bases, with 9 bases between them. Germline CDR1 reads ENHRY; CDR2 reads SYGVKD. The CDR3 coding sequence is TGTGCCATCAGTGTCGGTAATGAGCCCCAGCATTTT. Protein: CAISVGNEPQHF.

Many counts were recorded for this clonotype. This chain connects TRBV6-2 or TRBV6-3 to TRBJ2-2, with TRBD1 matching 12 bases. Germline V gene data show CDR1 as MNHEY and CDR2 as SVGEGT. Trimming removed 4 bases from V and 0 bases from J; junction bases left unmatched: 3. The CDR3 is 17 residues long. DNA of the CDR3: TGTGCCAGCAGTTCCGGGACAGGGGGCGCGAACACCGGGGAGCTGTTTTTT. Protein sequence: CASSSGTGGANTGELFF.

In the case of this clonotype: Here the CDR3 omits its conserved ending phenylalanine or tryptophan, so a read error is the likely source. This sequence joins TRBV7-6 and TRBJ2-5, with D maybe TRBD2 (5 bases). The CDR3 is 14 residues long. The V gene lost 1 base and the J gene lost 2 bases, with 8 bases spanning the gap. CDR1 and CDR2 (germline): SGHVS, FNYEAQ. CDR3 amino acids: CASSLGEIQETQYL. The CDR3 DNA reads as TGTGCCAGCAGCTTAGGGGAGATTCAAGAGACCCAGTACCTC.

This clonotype was seen many times. The rearrangement links TRBV7-6 to TRBJ2-1; TRBD2 agrees at 8 bases. The CDR3 length is 17 residues. The V gene's germline CDR1 is SGHVS and CDR2 FNYEAQ. V shed 1 base, J shed 4 bases, and the junction held 9 bases outside the gene matches. The CDR3: CASSLGDSGDLYNEQFF. The DNA of the CDR3 is TGTGCCAGCAGCTTAGGCGATAGCGGGGACCTATACAATGAGCAGTTCTTC.

Details on this clonotype: Compared with germline, one end of the junction differs, possibly owing to a read error. V gene TRBV14 combines with J gene TRBJ2-7, with D tentatively TRBD2 (6 bases). CDR3 size: 14 residues. Germline CDR1 and CDR2: SGHDN and FVKESK. As DNA, the CDR3 is TGTGCCAGCAGCCTAAGGACGGGAGTTGGAAAGCAGTGCTTC. It translates to CASSLRTGVGKQCF.

Many counts were recorded for this clonotype. The V gene is TRBV6-1, the J gene TRBJ1-2; 11 positions match TRBD1. The CDR3 is made up of 17 amino acids. Trimming removed 4 bases from V and 4 bases from J; junction bases left unmatched: 11. Germline V gives CDR1 MNHNS, CDR2 SASEGT. CDR3 in amino acids: CASSGRGQGELVYGYTF. As DNA, the CDR3 is TGTGCCAGCAGTGGTAGGGGACAGGGGGAACTTGTCTATGGCTACACCTTC.

This clonotype occurred many times. This chain uses TRBV6-6 with TRBJ2-7; TRBD1 matches at 7 bases. CDR1 and CDR2 (germline): MNHNY, SVGAGI (reference sequence). V lost 5 bases, J lost 2 bases, and 6 bases stayed unmatched. The CDR3 loop spans 14 amino acids. In DNA form, the CDR3 reads TGTGCCAGCAGTACCGGGCAGGGGGCCTACGAGCAGTACTTC. It encodes CASSTGQGAYEQYF.

This rearrangement joins TRBV7-6 to TRBJ2-7, with 13 nucleotides matching TRBD2. This CDR3 is built from 15 residues. After removal of 4 bases from V and 4 bases from J, the junction contained 4 bases not matched to a gene. Germline CDR1 and CDR2: SGHVS and FNYEAQ. The CDR3 here is CASSSGLAGSYEQYF. As DNA, the CDR3 is TGTGCCAGCAGCTCGGGACTAGCGGGATCGTACGAGCAGTACTTC.

As to this clonotype: The CDR3 carries no conserved terminal phenylalanine or tryptophan, so it likely arises from a read error. The chain recombines TRBV7-6 with TRBJ2-6; 7 nucleotides agree with TRBD1. The CDR3 contains 15 residues. After removal of 5 bases from V and 2 bases from J, the junction contained 3 bases not matched to a gene. Germline CDR1 SGHVS, CDR2 FNYEAQ. In DNA, the CDR3 is TGTGCCAGCAGCACCGGGACAGCTGGGGCCAACGTCCTGACTCTC. Its translation: CASSTGTAGANVLTL.

This chain links TRBV2 with TRBJ2-7; a weak D match, TRBD1 (6 bases). V lost 5 bases and J lost 1, with 15 bases in between. The CDR3 covers 15 residues. Germline CDR1 is SNHLY and CDR2 is FYNNEI. CDR3 loop: CASSPQGHESYEQYF. The CDR3 region has the DNA TGTGCCAGCAGTCCCCAGGGACACGAATCCTACGAGCAGTACTTC. The full variable domain, with the rest looked up from reference TRBV2 and TRBJ2-7, is EPEVTQTPSHQVTQMGQEVILRCVPISNHLYFYWYRQILGQKVEFLVSFYNNEISEKSEIFDDQFSVERPDGSNFTLKIRSTKLEDSAMYFCASSPQGHESYEQYFGPGTRLTVT.

This clonotype was observed many times. The chain has TRBV5-4 and TRBJ1-2, with unresolved D. The V gene's germline CDR1 is SGHNT and CDR2 YYREEE (reference sequence). The CDR3 spans 14 residues. Trimming cost V 1 base and J 13 bases, with 20 bases left between them. The CDR3 DNA reads as TGTGCCAGCAGCTTGCTCCCTGAAGTGCCCCCTTCCACCTTC. It specifies CASSLLPEVPPSTF.

This clonotype occurred many times. This sequence joins TRBV6-6 and TRBJ1-2; D is undetermined. The length of the CDR3 is 16 residues. Germline V CDR1 and CDR2: MNHNY, SVGAGI (reference sequence). V was cut by 0 bases and J by 2 bases, with 13 bases left in between. The CDR3 DNA follows: TGTGCCAGCAGTTACTCGGGCGGGGATCTAAACTATGGCTACACCTTC. Residues: CASSYSGGDLNYGYTF.

In this sample, this clonotype turned up many times. This rearrangement joins TRBV28 to TRBJ2-2; 8 bases align to TRBD1. Germline CDR1 is MDHEN and CDR2 is SYDVKM. The ends lost 6 bases at V and 7 bases at J; junction bases unmatched: 7. The CDR3 has 14 amino acids. The CDR3 here is CASRTGTGVGELFF. The CDR3 region has the DNA TGTGCCAGCAGGACCGGGACAGGAGTCGGGGAGCTGTTTTTT.

This clonotype appeared many times. This chain links TRBV6-2 or TRBV6-3 with TRBJ1-2, with 7 bases lining up with TRBD1. The CDR3 runs 14 residues. V was pared by 4 bases and J by 2 bases, with 4 bases of the junction left unmatched. The V gene's germline CDR1 is MNHEY and CDR2 SVGEGT. The CDR3 DNA reads TGTGCCAGCAGTTTGGGACAGAGAAACTATGGCTACACCTTC. Amino acid sequence: CASSLGQRNYGYTF.

The V and J genes are TRBV24-1 and TRBJ2-1; TRBD2 agrees at 8 bases. After removal of 5 bases from V and 9 bases from J, the junction contained 5 bases not matched to a gene. This CDR3 has 13 residues. The V gene's germline CDR1 is KGHDR and CDR2 SFDVKD. The CDR3 DNA reads as TGTGCCACCAGTGTAGCGGGACTGGTTGAGCAGTTCTTC. It specifies CATSVAGLVEQFF.